Below, 27 T cell receptor beta chains from the same sample are listed, as sequenced in a study of blood T cell repertoires in COVID-19 (dated by TCRdb to about 2020). Receptors were amplified or captured by the immunoSEQ multiplex PCR assay. TCRdb holds this immuneACCESS table with in-frame rearrangements only. Some clones are missing; in checked studies, unresolved V genes explain under half, and the rest has no known cause. The table for this sample lists more than 200,000 clones; around 84% of them were counted only once. The top ten clones comprise 10% of the sample. Material for sequencing was peripheral blood. These receptors were obtained from an elderly woman with COVID-19, enrolled during active disease.

As DNA, the CDR3 is TGTGCCAGCAGTTTGTTGAGCTCCTATAATTCACCCCTCCACTTT. Translated, it gives CASSLLSSYNSPLHF. The chain links TRBV28 to TRBJ1-6, with D unclear. The CDR3 has 15 residues. V shed 3 bases and J shed 0 bases, with 6 bases lying between them. Germline V lookup: CDR1 MDHEN, CDR2 SYDVKM. Complete variable domain (other parts from reference TRBV28 and TRBJ1-6): DVKVTQSSRYLVKRTGEKVFLECVQDMDHENMFWYRQDPGLGLRLIYFSYDVKMKEKGDIPEGYSVSREKKERFSLILESASTNQTSMYLCASSLLSSYNSPLHFGNGTRLTVT.

The genes are TRBV6-6 and TRBJ1-1; D is perhaps TRBD1 (5 bases). The CDR3 consists of 14 residues. Germline assignment: CDR1 MNHNY and CDR2 SVGAGI (reference sequence). Trimming left V 2 bases short and J 1 base short, with 8 bases between. The CDR3 DNA reads as TGTGCCAGCAGTTACGGTACAGGGAACACTGAAGCTTTCTTT. This sequence encodes CASSYGTGNTEAFF.

The chain joins TRBV27 to TRBJ2-5; TRBD2 aligns across 13 bases. Germline CDR1 MNHEY, CDR2 SMNVEV (reference sequence). The V and J ends lost 5 bases and 5 bases, in that order; junction bases with no gene match: 11. This CDR3 has 17 residues. DNA for the CDR3: TGTGCCAGCAGTCGGACTAGCGGGGGATTGATGGGGGAGACCCAGTACTTC. The encoded protein is CASSRTSGGLMGETQYF.

The chain is built from TRBV5-1 and TRBJ1-1; D may be TRBD1 (5 bases). Trimming shortened V by 2 bases and J by 5 bases, and 13 bases separated the two germline ends. Germline CDR1 reads SGHRS; CDR2 reads YFSETQ. The CDR3 has 14 amino acids. CDR3 protein: CASSFGGRATEAFF. DNA of the CDR3: TGCGCCAGCAGCTTCGGGGGAAGGGCGACTGAAGCTTTCTTT.

The chain employs TRBV10-1 and TRBJ1-1, with TRBD1 identical over 9 bases. This CDR3 has 14 residues. Germline trimming cut 6 bases from V and 1 base from J; bases unmatched to any gene: 3. CDR1 is WNHNN and CDR2 is SYGVQD in the germline V gene (reference sequence). The CDR3 loop is CASRQGAGNTEAFF. DNA of the CDR3: TGCGCCAGCAGACAGGGGGCTGGGAACACTGAAGCTTTCTTT.

This chain joins TRBV5-1 and TRBJ2-5; 12 bases match TRBD1. This CDR3 spans 16 amino acids. Germline loops: CDR1 SGHRS, CDR2 YFSETQ. Trimming cost V 0 bases and J 4 bases; bases outside gene matches: 4. In nucleotides, the CDR3 is TGCGCCAGCAGCTTGGCTGGGACAGGGGGCGGAGAGACCCAGTACTTC. Protein sequence: CASSLAGTGGGETQYF. Combining the CDR3 with reference TRBV5-1 and TRBJ2-5 gives the whole variable domain KAGVTQTPRYLIKTRGQQVTLSCSPISGHRSVSWYQQTPGQGLQFLFEYFSETQRNKGNFPGRFSGRQFSNSRSEMNVSTLELGDSALYLCASSLAGTGGGETQYFGPGTRLLVL.

The chain joins TRBV5-6 to TRBJ1-5; D uncertain. CDR3 length: 11 residues. The V and J ends lost 4 bases and 4 bases respectively, with 3 bases between them. The germline CDR1 and CDR2 sequences are SGHDT and YYEEEE. The CDR3 reads CASSLNQPQHF. CDR3 in DNA: TGTGCCAGCAGCCTGAATCAGCCCCAGCATTTT. The full variable domain, completed using reference TRBV5-6 and TRBJ1-5, is DAGVTQSPTHLIKTRGQQVTLRCSPKSGHDTVSWYQQALGQGPQFIFQYYEEEERQRGNFPDRFSGHQFPNYSSELNVNALLLGDSALYLCASSLNQPQHFGDGTRLSIL.

This chain connects TRBV5-4 to TRBJ2-7, with 7 bases matching TRBD1. There are 14 residues in the CDR3. Looked up from germline, CDR1 is SGHNT and CDR2 is YYREEE (reference sequence). V lost 4 bases, J lost 7 bases, and 11 bases stayed unmatched. CDR3 in DNA: TGTGCCAGCAGCCTATGGGGGACAGCCCAAGAGCAGTACTTC. Its translation is CASSLWGTAQEQYF.

The J gene is TRBJ1-4, the V gene TRBV20-1, with a weak D call TRBD1 (5 bases). The CDR3 consists of 11 residues. V was trimmed by 6 bases and J by 5 bases, leaving 7 bases between them. Looked up from germline, CDR1 is DFQATT and CDR2 is SNEGSKA (reference sequence). CDR3 nucleotides: TGCAGTGCCCGACAGAATGAAAAACTGTTTTTT. Translating gives CSARQNEKLFF.

The chain carries TRBV19 and TRBJ2-1, with TRBD2 matching over 7 bases. Trimming at V came to 5 bases and at J to 7 bases, leaving 14 bases not matched to a gene. Germline lookup yields CDR1 LNHDA and CDR2 SQIVND (reference sequence). This CDR3 is built from 16 residues. The DNA for the CDR3 is TGTGCCAGTAGTTCCCTGAGATTGGGGGGGAAAAATGAGCAGTTCTTC. This codes for CASSSLRLGGKNEQFF.

The CDR3 DNA follows: TGTGCCAGCAGTACCCACAGGGGGGATTCACCCCTCCACTTT. As protein: CASSTHRGDSPLHF. This chain links TRBV28 with TRBJ1-6; TRBD1 matches 8 bases. Germline loops: CDR1 MDHEN, CDR2 SYDVKM. J was trimmed by 8 bases and V by 5 bases; bases with no gene match: 5. CDR3 length: 14 amino acids.

This chain joins TRBV19 and TRBJ2-7, with 7 nucleotides matching TRBD2. CDR3 length: 15 amino acids. CDR1 is LNHDA and CDR2 is SQIVND in the germline V gene (reference sequence). J lost 4 bases, V lost 9 bases, and 15 bases had no gene match. The CDR3 loop reads CASGPGGSESYEQYF. CDR3 DNA sequence: TGTGCCAGCGGGCCGGGGGGTTCGGAGAGTTACGAGCAGTACTTC.

The table lists this clone with a few counts. The J gene is TRBJ1-6, the V gene TRBV6-2 or TRBV6-3; no firm D call. The CDR3 covers 16 residues. Germline lookup yields CDR1 MNHEY and CDR2 SVGEGT. Trimming removed 6 bases from V and 5 bases from J, with 17 bases in between. CDR3 protein: CASSTLGQRNNSPLHF. CDR3 in DNA: TGTGCCAGCAGCACCTTAGGGCAGCGGAATAATTCACCCCTCCACTTT.

The rearrangement uses TRBV28 and TRBJ1-3; D may be TRBD1 (6 bases). V was clipped by 2 bases and J by 7 bases, with 12 bases between them. Germline lookup yields CDR1 MDHEN and CDR2 SYDVKM. The CDR3 length is 14 residues. The CDR3 reads CASSLKGVANTIYF. In DNA form, the CDR3 reads TGTGCCAGCAGTTTAAAGGGGGTCGCGAACACCATATATTTT. Looking up the rest from reference TRBV28 and TRBJ1-3 gives the full variable domain: DVKVTQSSRYLVKRTGEKVFLECVQDMDHENMFWYRQDPGLGLRLIYFSYDVKMKEKGDIPEGYSVSREKKERFSLILESASTNQTSMYLCASSLKGVANTIYFGEGSWLTVV.

The chain uses TRBV28 and TRBJ1-5; tentative D call: TRBD1 (6 bases). CDR3 length equals 13 residues. Trimming removed 7 bases at V and 3 bases at J, with 10 bases between. The germline gives CDR1 MDHEN, CDR2 SYDVKM. The CDR3 DNA follows: TGTGCCAGCAAAGGGGGTCACAATCAGCCCCAGCATTTT. Its translation: CASKGGHNQPQHF. The entire variable domain, with the rest obtained from reference TRBV28 and TRBJ1-5, is as follows: DVKVTQSSRYLVKRTGEKVFLECVQDMDHENMFWYRQDPGLGLRLIYFSYDVKMKEKGDIPEGYSVSREKKERFSLILESASTNQTSMYLCASKGGHNQPQHFGDGTRLSIL.

The chain has TRBV9 and TRBJ2-3, with 9 bases fitting TRBD2. After removal of 0 bases from V and 2 bases from J, the junction contained 4 bases not matched to a gene. The germline CDR1 and CDR2 sequences are SGDLS and YYNGEE. This CDR3 has 16 amino acids. The DNA for the CDR3 is TGTGCCAGCAGCGTAGTAGCGGGGGAGACCACAGATACGCAGTATTTT. This encodes CASSVVAGETTDTQYF.

This clone was seen only once. The CDR3 sequence is CASSLAGGQGDEQFF. Written as DNA, the CDR3 is TGTGCCAGCAGCTTAGCGGGGGGCCAGGGAGATGAGCAGTTCTTC. The chain couples TRBV11-2 to TRBJ2-1; tentative D call: TRBD2 (7 bases). This CDR3 contains 15 residues. Germline assignment: CDR1 SGHAT and CDR2 FQNNGV. The germline V and J ends were trimmed by 1 base and 8 bases, with 15 bases remaining between them.

V gene TRBV21-1 combines with J gene TRBJ1-6; whether TRBD1, the table's D call, matches the DNA was not checked. TRBV21-1 is an annotated pseudogene. The CDR3 covers 14 residues. The CDR3 sequence is CASSKAWTGRPLHF. The CDR3 DNA sequence: TGTGCCAGCAGCAAAGCTTGGACAGGGAGGCCCCTCCACTTT.

The V call is TRBV15, the J call TRBJ1-1; TRBD1 agrees at 10 bases. CDR1 is LNHNV, CDR2 YYDKDF, per germline (reference sequence). This CDR3 is built from 14 residues. The V and J ends lost 5 bases and 4 bases, in that order; junction bases with no gene match: 4. CDR3: CATSVGTGVTEAFF. CDR3 nucleotide sequence: TGTGCCACCAGCGTGGGGACAGGGGTCACTGAAGCTTTCTTT.

As DNA, the CDR3 is TGTGCCAGCAGCTTAGGGACAGGAGCCTACGGGGAGCAGTTCTTC. This translates into CASSLGTGAYGEQFF. The rearrangement links TRBV11-3 to TRBJ2-1, with TRBD1 matching 7 bases. J lost 10 bases, V lost 1 base, and 10 bases had no gene match. The CDR3 length is 15 residues. The germline CDR1 and CDR2 sequences are SGHNT and YENEEA. The full variable domain, its missing parts supplied by reference TRBV11-3 and TRBJ2-1, is EAGVVQSPRYKIIEKKQPVAFWCNPISGHNTLYWYLQNLGQGPELLIRYENEEAVDDSQLPKDRFSAERLKGVDSTLKIQPAELGDSAVYLCASSLGTGAYGEQFFGPGTRLTVL.

The V call is TRBV12-3 or TRBV12-4, the J call TRBJ2-3; the D is unclear. Trimming removed 6 bases at V and 0 bases at J, with 7 bases between. The CDR3 loop spans 13 amino acids. The CDR3: CASRSLSTDTQYF. The DNA of the CDR3 is TGTGCCAGCAGGAGCCTAAGCACAGATACGCAGTATTTT.

This clone was picked up a small number of times. The chain has TRBV11-3 and TRBJ2-1, with D perhaps matching TRBD1 (6 bases). Between the trimmed V and J ends, which lost 0 bases and 10 bases, there was a span of 7 bases. CDR1 SGHNT and CDR2 YENEEA come from the germline V gene. CDR3 length: 12 residues. The CDR3 region is CASSLDQGEQFF. CDR3 in DNA: TGTGCCAGCAGCTTAGATCAGGGGGAGCAGTTCTTC.

In this sample, this clone turned up a few times. This chain connects TRBV18 to TRBJ1-5, with D unclear. The CDR3 runs to 16 residues. The V gene lost 3 bases and the J gene lost 4 bases, with 16 bases spanning the gap. Germline V gives CDR1 KGHSH, CDR2 LQKENI. The CDR3 protein is CASSPSENIRNQPQHF. Written as DNA, the CDR3 is TGTGCCAGCTCACCCTCGGAGAACATCCGAAATCAGCCCCAGCATTTT.

The V and J genes are TRBV10-1 and TRBJ1-2; the D is unclear. Germline CDR1 reads WNHNN; CDR2 reads SYGVQD (reference sequence). The CDR3 has 16 amino acids. V lost 0 bases, J lost 4 bases, and 15 bases lay in between. The CDR3 reads CASSESVAKSSYGYTF. In DNA form, the CDR3 reads TGCGCCAGCAGTGAGTCGGTTGCCAAATCGAGCTATGGCTACACCTTC.

This clone was seen just once. The chain uses TRBV18 and TRBJ1-3; 8 bases match TRBD1. V shed 4 bases, J shed 13 bases, and the junction held 6 bases outside the gene matches. Germline V CDR1 and CDR2: KGHSH, LQKENI. This CDR3 spans 12 amino acids. CDR3 loop: CASSLQDREIYF. The CDR3 DNA is TGTGCCAGCTCACTACAGGACAGGGAAATATATTTT.

The rearrangement joins TRBV9 to TRBJ1-2; D is perhaps TRBD1 (6 bases). CDR1 SGDLS and CDR2 YYNGEE come from the germline V gene. This CDR3 is built from 13 residues. Trimming cost V 1 base and J 5 bases, with 9 bases left between them. In DNA form, the CDR3 reads TGTGCCAGCAGCGTAACAGGGACGTATGGCTACACCTTC. This codes for CASSVTGTYGYTF. Drawing the rest from reference TRBV9 and TRBJ1-2, the complete variable domain is DSGVTQTPKHLITATGQRVTLRCSPRSGDLSVYWYQQSLDQGLQFLIQYYNGEERAKGNILERFSAQQFPDLHSELNLSSLELGDSALYFCASSVTGTYGYTFGSGTRLTVV.

The gene calls are TRBV7-9 and TRBJ1-1; D is uncertain. The CDR3 consists of 17 residues. V was shortened by 1 base and J by 2 bases, with 17 bases between the two germline ends. Germline V lookup: CDR1 SEHNR, CDR2 FQNEAQ (reference sequence). The CDR3 DNA sequence: TGTGCCAGCAGCTTAGGAGCTAGGGAGGGCGGCAACACTGAAGCTTTCTTT. Translated, it gives CASSLGAREGGNTEAFF.